Shown below are 5 T cell receptor beta chains from a single sample sequenced in a study of Graves' ophthalmopathy and Graves' hyperthyroidism. Amplified TCR beta CDR3 regions were obtained using RNA transcripts as template. Second-round multiplex PCR followed a first-round RT-PCR using HTBI primers. MiXCR, applied by TCRdb to the multiplex PCR reads, yields one record per CDR3 protein. The table shows a few hundred thousand distinct CDR3 sequences, with 18% occurring only once. The sequencing input was peripheral blood. Receptors were obtained from a woman aged 18-30 years with Graves' ophthalmopathy.

The chain couples TRBV27 to TRBJ1-5; D not certain. CDR1 MNHEY and CDR2 SMNVEV come from the germline V gene (reference sequence). Trimming stripped 3 bases from V and 4 bases from J, with 16 bases between. CDR3 size: 16 residues. The CDR3 loop is CASSFLAAGGNQPQHF. The DNA for the CDR3 is TGTGCCAGCAGTTTCCTGGCGGCAGGAGGAAATCAGCCCCAGCATTTT.

The V gene is TRBV15, the J gene TRBJ1-2; D is unclear. Trimming removed 5 bases from V and 2 bases from J, with 6 bases in between. CDR1 and CDR2 from the germline V gene are LNHNV and YYDKDF (reference sequence). The CDR3 contains 12 residues. The CDR3 region is CATSQSNYGYTF. CDR3 DNA sequence: TGTGCCACCAGCCAATCAAACTATGGCTACACCTTC.

This clonotype appeared many times. This sequence joins TRBV6-6 and TRBJ2-7, with 7 bases fitting TRBD1. CDR3 length equals 13 residues. Germline CDR1 and CDR2: MNHNY and SVGAGI (reference sequence). The junction had 6 bases not matched to a gene; V was cut back by 6 bases and J by 4 bases. The CDR3 protein is CASSAGTEYEQYF. The CDR3, as DNA: TGTGCCAGCAGCGCCGGGACAGAGTACGAGCAGTACTTC.

This clonotype was counted ten times or more. The V gene is TRBV7-2, the J gene TRBJ1-1; D unclear. The V end lost 1 base, the J end lost 5 bases, and 17 bases lay between the germline ends. Germline values: CDR1 SGHTA, CDR2 FQGNSA. The CDR3 runs 16 residues. CDR3 amino acids: CASSLGPRGVRTEAFF. Written as DNA, the CDR3 is TGTGCCAGCAGCTTAGGGCCGCGGGGAGTTAGGACTGAAGCTTTCTTT.

Comments on this clonotype: A much larger clone is a single base away; this may be a read error. J is TRBJ1-5 and V is TRBV28; 10 bases match TRBD1. This CDR3 region has 16 residues. Germline CDR1 MDHEN, CDR2 SYDVKM. The trim removed 6 bases at V and 7 bases at J, leaving 12 bases unmatched. The CDR3 here is CASSSPDRGVEQPQHF. CDR3 sequence (DNA): TGTGCCAGCAGCTCACCGGACAGGGGGGTCGAACAGCCCCAGCATTTT.